This entry concerns a single T cell receptor beta chain. This entry is derived from a study of blood T cell repertoires in COVID-19. Study in general: The United States, Italy and Spain supplied acute and convalescent COVID-19 samples.

Per the germline V gene, CDR1 is SGHDT and CDR2 is YYEEEE. Unmatched junction bases numbered 2, after V lost 1 base and J lost 1 base. The CDR3 is 16 amino acids. Authors' analysis steps: The assay estimated nucleated cells by amplifying reference gene primers. Profiled with immunoSEQ multiplex PCR; TCRdb holds only in-frame clones, not every one. Clonal size and the V and J genes are those of that table, whereas D and trimming came from the DNA. Here the sample spans roughly 100,000 clones, 75% to 85% being singletons. The sequenced sample was peripheral blood. The V and J genes are TRBV5-6 and TRBJ2-4; 10 nucleotides agree with TRBD2. The receptor was derived from a woman aged 70-85 years with acute or convalescent COVID-19. In DNA, the CDR3 is TGTGCCAGCAGCTTGAGTAGCGGGGGGGCCAAAAACATTCAGTACTTC. It encodes CASSLSSGGAKNIQYF. Together with reference TRBV5-6 and TRBJ2-4, the CDR3 gives the full variable domain: DAGVTQSPTHLIKTRGQQVTLRCSPKSGHDTVSWYQQALGQGPQFIFQYYEEEERQRGNFPDRFSGHQFPNYSSELNVNALLLGDSALYLCASSLSSGGAKNIQYFGAGTRLSVL.